Presented here are 31 T cell receptor beta chains from one specimen sequenced in a study of human T cells and chemical hapten exposure. TCRdb recomputed calls from the RACE reads with MiXCR, one row per CDR3 protein. The profile shows more than 75,000 distinct CDR3 sequences, 8.6% of them singletons. Noted time point: healthy volunteer bleed at 6 weeks. The authors' total RNA extraction used unfractionated whole blood. The material sequenced was whole blood. The receptors shown here come from a male donor in good health. Some clones in this sample may be carry-over from other donors' samples.

V and J are TRBV29-1 and TRBJ1-5; D not certain. The CDR3 has 11 residues. The germline gives CDR1 SQVTM, CDR2 ANQGSEA. Trimming took off 1 base at V and 7 bases at J, with 5 bases between the two ends. CDR3 in amino acids: CSVEASQPQHF. CDR3 coding DNA: TGCAGCGTTGAAGCGTCGCAGCCCCAGCATTTT. Looking up the rest from reference TRBV29-1 and TRBJ1-5 gives the full variable domain: SAVISQKPSRDICQRGTSLTIQCQVDSQVTMMFWYRQQPGQSLTLIATANQGSEATYESGFVIDKFPISRPNLTFSTLTVSNMSPEDSSIYLCSVEASQPQHFGDGTRLSIL.

The chain joins TRBV6-5 to TRBJ2-1, with D perhaps being TRBD1 or TRBD2 (5 bases each). V gave up 2 bases and J gave up 0 bases, with 8 bases separating them. Germline lookup yields CDR1 MNHEY and CDR2 SVGAGI. The CDR3 length is 15 residues. DNA for the CDR3: TGTGCCAGCAGTTACGGGGACCACTCCTACAATGAGCAGTTCTTC. It yields the protein CASSYGDHSYNEQFF.

The chain employs TRBV30 and TRBJ2-1; 11 bases map to TRBD2. Germline values: CDR1 GTSNPN, CDR2 SVGIG (reference sequence). CDR3 length equals 15 residues. V lost 4 bases and J lost 3; bases outside the gene matches: 5. Here the CDR3 reads CAWTLGLAVYNEQFF. DNA of the CDR3: TGTGCCTGGACCTTGGGACTAGCGGTCTACAATGAGCAGTTCTTC. The variable domain in full, with the rest retrieved from reference TRBV30 and TRBJ2-1, is SQTIHQWPATLVQPVGSPLSLECTVEGTSNPNLYWYRQAAGRGLQLLFYSVGIGQISSEVPQNLSASRPQDRQFILSSKKLLLSDSGFYLCAWTLGLAVYNEQFFGPGTRLTVL.

In this sample, this clonotype turned up a few times. V and J are TRBV20-1 and TRBJ1-3; the match to TRBD1 covers 9 bases. V lost 2 bases, J lost 1 base, and 6 bases stayed unmatched. Germline values: CDR1 DFQATT, CDR2 SNEGSKA (reference sequence). The length of the CDR3 is 16 residues. As DNA, the CDR3 is TGCAGTGCTAGAACGGGACAGGGTTTATCTGGAAACACCATATATTTT. Translating gives CSARTGQGLSGNTIYF.

This clonotype showed up many times. The V gene is TRBV19, the J gene TRBJ1-4; TRBD1 is a possible D gene (6 bases). CDR3 size: 14 residues. Germline CDR1 and CDR2: LNHDA and SQIVND (reference sequence). V shed 8 bases and J shed 10 bases, with 20 bases lying between them. The CDR3 loop reads CASSEGGGRRKLFF. Here the CDR3 DNA reads TGTGCCAGTTCTGAAGGGGGAGGACGTCGAAAACTGTTTTTT. Combining the CDR3 with reference TRBV19 and TRBJ1-4 gives the whole variable domain DGGITQSPKYLFRKEGQNVTLSCEQNLNHDAMYWYRQDPGQGLRLIYYSQIVNDFQKGDIAEGYSVSREKKESFPLTVTSAQKNPTAFYLCASSEGGGRRKLFFGSGTQLSVL.

This rearrangement joins TRBV10-3 to TRBJ2-7; TRBD1 aligns across 9 bases. Germline lookup yields CDR1 ENHRY and CDR2 SYGVKD. V lost 3 bases, J lost 3 bases, and 15 bases stayed unmatched. This CDR3 contains 18 residues. This CDR3 is CAISESMTRDRVHYEQYF. CDR3 DNA: TGTGCCATCAGTGAATCGATGACCCGGGACAGGGTTCACTACGAGCAGTACTTC.

This chain joins TRBV7-9 and TRBJ2-1; D is unclear. Germline loops: CDR1 SEHNR, CDR2 FQNEAQ (reference sequence). With 1 base removed from V and 9 bases from J, the gap between germline ends came to 10 bases. The CDR3 consists of 13 residues. CDR3 sequence: CASSLVVSTEQFF. The CDR3 DNA sequence: TGTGCCAGCAGCTTAGTAGTTTCCACTGAGCAGTTCTTC.

This clonotype was recorded a few times. The chain couples TRBV12-3 or TRBV12-4 to TRBJ1-5, with D perhaps matching TRBD1 (6 bases). The CDR3 runs 15 residues. V dropped 3 bases and J dropped 6 bases, with 15 bases sitting between them. As DNA, the CDR3 is TGTGCCAGCAGTTTCGGGCAGGGGATGGGTCAGCCCCAGCATTTT. This sequence encodes CASSFGQGMGQPQHF.

This clonotype was recorded a few times. The genes are TRBV10-2 and TRBJ1-1; 9 nucleotides align to TRBD1. This CDR3 region has 13 residues. The V and J ends lost 7 bases and 4 bases, in that order; junction bases with no gene match: 4. The germline V gene encodes CDR1 WSHSY and CDR2 SAAADI. CDR3 sequence reads: CASITTGGTEAFF. The CDR3 DNA reads as TGCGCCAGCATTACGACAGGGGGCACTGAAGCTTTCTTT.

The gene calls are TRBV7-6 and TRBJ1-1; D possibly corresponds to TRBD1 (5 bases). The CDR3 is 16 residues long. From germline, CDR1 is SGHVS and CDR2 FNYEAQ. Trimming stripped 5 bases from V and 5 bases from J, with 21 bases between. The CDR3 coding sequence is TGTGCCAGCAGCAACCTCCGAGAGGGGTTGAGGACTGAAGCTTTCTTT. This translates into CASSNLREGLRTEAFF.

This clonotype was seen more than once but under ten times. The CDR3 sequence: CSAVKDTPRGAFF. The CDR3 nucleotides read TGCAGTGCTGTTAAAGATACACCAAGGGGAGCTTTCTTT. This sequence joins TRBV20-1 and TRBJ1-1, with TRBD1 as a possible D gene (5 bases). The ends were cut back, 5 bases at V and 10 bases at J, with 20 bases in the middle. This CDR3 has 13 residues. The germline CDR1 and CDR2 sequences are DFQATT and SNEGSKA (reference sequence).

This clonotype was counted many times. The rearrangement joins TRBV7-6 to TRBJ2-1; 8 bases match TRBD1. CDR3 length equals 16 residues. Unmatched junction bases numbered 10, after V lost 3 bases and J lost 6 bases. Per germline, CDR1 SGHVS and CDR2 FNYEAQ. In DNA form, the CDR3 reads TGTGCCAGCAGCTTCGCCGGGACAGGTGCCTTCAATGAGCAGTTCTTC. Translating it yields CASSFAGTGAFNEQFF.

The chain has TRBV12-3 or TRBV12-4 and TRBJ2-7; 9 bases are a match to TRBD2. J lost 3 bases, V lost 5 bases, and 2 bases had no gene match. The CDR3 loop spans 13 amino acids. The CDR3 reads CASSPTSGYEQYF. The CDR3 coding sequence is TGTGCCAGCAGTCCGACTAGCGGCTACGAGCAGTACTTC.

This clonotype appeared many times. V and J are TRBV10-3 and TRBJ2-3; TRBD2 aligns across 7 bases. Germline assignment: CDR1 ENHRY and CDR2 SYGVKD. V trimming: 2 bases; J trimming: 2 bases; junction bases outside the gene matches: 7. The CDR3 contains 16 residues. CDR3: CAISEVLAANTDTQYF. CDR3 nucleotides: TGTGCCATCAGTGAGGTCCTAGCGGCGAACACAGATACGCAGTATTTT.

The sample holds a few counts of this clonotype. The chain carries TRBV7-9 and TRBJ1-1; no definite D call. This CDR3 has 11 residues. Trimming took off 7 bases at V and 11 bases at J, with 14 bases between the two ends. From germline, CDR1 is SEHNR and CDR2 FQNEAQ (reference sequence). CDR3 loop: CASNLLHSAFF. The CDR3 DNA reads TGTGCCAGCAACCTACTCCATTCGGCTTTCTTT.

This chain joins TRBV18 and TRBJ1-1, with 7 bases that match TRBD1. The V gene's germline CDR1 is KGHSH and CDR2 LQKENI. V lost 3 bases, J lost 5 bases, and 21 bases stayed unmatched. The CDR3 consists of 19 residues. The CDR3 DNA reads TGTGCCAGCTCACCCCTTGGTTTGCCCGCGACAGGGCGAAAAACTGAAGCTTTCTTT. It yields the protein CASSPLGLPATGRKTEAFF.

This clonotype was counted a few times. V gene TRBV12-3 or TRBV12-4 combines with J gene TRBJ2-7; no reliable D call. This CDR3 region has 18 residues. Trimming took 3 bases from V and 1 from J, leaving 22 bases between them. The CDR3 bases are TGTGCCAGCAGTTTTCTCGGGCTGGATTCTCTACGATCCTACGAGCAGTACTTC. It translates to CASSFLGLDSLRSYEQYF.

This clonotype was picked up a small number of times. The V gene is TRBV20-1, the J gene TRBJ1-2, with D perhaps TRBD1 (6 bases). Germline CDR1 is DFQATT and CDR2 is SNEGSKA (reference sequence). The CDR3 extends over 12 amino acids. V was shortened by 1 base and J by 6 bases, with 9 bases between the two germline ends. CDR3 protein: CSARGGGDGYTF. CDR3 nucleotides: TGCAGTGCTAGAGGAGGGGGGGATGGCTACACCTTC.

This clonotype was found many times. V and J are TRBV6-2 or TRBV6-3 and TRBJ2-7; D may match TRBD1 or TRBD2 (5 bases each). The germline V gene encodes CDR1 MNHEY and CDR2 SVGEGT. The ends were cut back, 7 bases at V and 2 bases at J, with 12 bases in the middle. The CDR3 is 13 residues long. In nucleotides, the CDR3 is TGTGCCAGCACCCCGGGGCCCACCTACGAGCAGTACTTC. Its protein product is CASTPGPTYEQYF.

The chain employs TRBV5-1 and TRBJ1-1; D is ambiguous. The germline V gene encodes CDR1 SGHRS and CDR2 YFSETQ. Trimming pared 1 base from V and 11 bases from J, leaving 15 bases between. CDR3 length: 13 residues. CDR3 DNA: TGCGCCAGCAGCTTGCGGGGAGTAACCGAGGCTTTCTTT. This gives the protein CASSLRGVTEAFF. Filled out from reference TRBV5-1 and TRBJ1-1, the complete variable domain reads KAGVTQTPRYLIKTRGQQVTLSCSPISGHRSVSWYQQTPGQGLQFLFEYFSETQRNKGNFPGRFSGRQFSNSRSEMNVSTLELGDSALYLCASSLRGVTEAFFGQGTRLTVV.

This clonotype showed up just a few times. The rearrangement links TRBV6-2 or TRBV6-3 to TRBJ1-1, with 10 bases matching TRBD1. The ends lost 6 bases at V and 3 bases at J; junction bases unmatched: 7. Germline-derived CDR1 and CDR2 are MNHEY and SVGEGT. This CDR3 comprises 15 residues. CDR3 sequence: CASSLGDRGYTEAFF. The CDR3 DNA reads TGTGCCAGCAGCCTCGGGGACAGGGGATACACTGAAGCTTTCTTT.

In its sample, this clonotype was seen a few times. V and J are TRBV18 and TRBJ1-2; TRBD1 is a possible D gene (6 bases). The germline CDR1 and CDR2 sequences are KGHSH and LQKENI. The V and J ends lost 4 bases and 6 bases respectively, with 21 bases between them. This CDR3 spans 16 amino acids. The CDR3 DNA reads as TGTGCCAGCTCACACATCCGGGACAACCTTAGTCATGGCTACACCTTC. Encoded protein: CASSHIRDNLSHGYTF.

This clonotype was seen at least ten times. V and J are TRBV7-9 and TRBJ1-1, with 10 bases aligning to TRBD1. Germline lookup yields CDR1 SEHNR and CDR2 FQNEAQ (reference sequence). This CDR3 region has 13 residues. V trimming: 6 bases; J trimming: 10 bases; junction bases outside the gene matches: 8. In nucleotides, the CDR3 is TGTGCCAGCAGTACGGACAGGGGGAGATTAGCTTTCTTT. Encoded protein: CASSTDRGRLAFF. Combining the CDR3 with reference TRBV7-9 and TRBJ1-1 gives the whole variable domain DTGVSQNPRHKITKRGQNVTFRCDPISEHNRLYWYRQTLGQGPEFLTYFQNEAQLEKSRLLSDRFSAERPKGSFSTLEIQRTEQGDSAMYLCASSTDRGRLAFFGQGTRLTVV.

This clonotype was observed at least ten times. The chain couples TRBV25-1 to TRBJ1-2; unclear D gene. The length of the CDR3 is 12 residues. V lost 3 bases to trimming and J lost 1 base, with 3 bases between them. CDR1 is MGHDK and CDR2 is SYGVNS in the germline V gene. The CDR3 spells CASSDSNYGYTF. As DNA, the CDR3 is TGTGCCAGCAGTGACAGTAACTATGGCTACACCTTC.

This clonotype appeared a few times. The gene calls are TRBV6-5 and TRBJ1-1; a weak D match, TRBD1 (6 bases). The CDR3 extends over 11 amino acids. Trimming cost V 7 bases and J 4 bases, with 7 bases left between them. Germline-derived CDR1 and CDR2 are MNHEY and SVGAGI. The CDR3 sequence is CASTQGTEAFF. In DNA form, the CDR3 reads TGTGCCAGCACACAGGGCACTGAAGCTTTCTTT.

This clonotype was observed many times. This chain uses TRBV11-1 with TRBJ1-1; 7 bases are shared with TRBD1. Germline assignment: CDR1 SGHAT and CDR2 FQDESV (reference sequence). This CDR3 region has 13 residues. With 4 bases clipped from V and 4 bases from J, the junction kept 3 bases outside the gene matches. In DNA form, the CDR3 reads TGTGCCAGCAGCTGGCCAGGGGGCACTGAAGCTTTCTTT. Protein sequence: CASSWPGGTEAFF.

This clonotype appeared many times. The CDR3 sequence: CASSRQAHNQPQHF. The CDR3 nucleotides read TGTGCCAGCAGCAGACAGGCCCACAATCAGCCCCAGCATTTT. The rearrangement uses TRBV3-1 and TRBJ1-5; TRBD1 might be the D (6 bases). Germline-derived CDR1 and CDR2 are LGHDT and YNNKEL (reference sequence). V lost 5 bases and J 3 bases, leaving 11 bases between the germline ends. The CDR3 consists of 14 residues.

The chain has TRBV6-6 and TRBJ1-1, with 7 nucleotides matching TRBD1. The germline V gene has CDR1 MNHNY and CDR2 SVGAGI (reference sequence). The CDR3 totals 17 residues. Losses at the gene ends were 2 bases for V and 0 bases for J; bases not matched to a gene: 9. CDR3 sequence (DNA): TGTGCCAGCAGTTACGATGGGTTGGGACAGATGAACACTGAAGCTTTCTTT. This sequence encodes CASSYDGLGQMNTEAFF.

The V gene is TRBV14, the J gene TRBJ1-2; unclear D gene. Trimming removed 3 bases at V and 1 base at J, with 21 bases between. CDR3 length: 18 amino acids. Germline CDR1 reads SGHDN; CDR2 reads FVKESK. CDR3 region: CASSHPGSGTRGNYGYTF. The CDR3 nucleotides are TGTGCCAGCAGCCACCCCGGTTCGGGTACCCGGGGTAACTATGGCTACACCTTC.

This clonotype was seen more than once but under ten times. This chain connects TRBV3-1 to TRBJ1-1; tentatively, D is TRBD1 (6 bases). The germline gives CDR1 LGHDT, CDR2 YNNKEL (reference sequence). This CDR3 contains 15 residues. V lost 0 bases and J 0 bases, leaving 8 bases between the germline ends. The CDR3 is CASSQEDSLNTEAFF. In DNA, the CDR3 is TGTGCCAGCAGCCAAGAGGACAGTCTGAACACTGAAGCTTTCTTT.

The chain is built from TRBV7-3 and TRBJ2-1, with 11 positions matching TRBD2. The ends lost 1 base at V and 6 bases at J; junction bases unmatched: 2. CDR1 is SGHTA and CDR2 is FQGTGA in the germline V gene. This CDR3 contains 15 residues. In nucleotides, the CDR3 is TGTGCCAGCAGCTTAATAGCGGGGGGGACCAATGAGCAGTTCTTC. Translating it yields CASSLIAGGTNEQFF.